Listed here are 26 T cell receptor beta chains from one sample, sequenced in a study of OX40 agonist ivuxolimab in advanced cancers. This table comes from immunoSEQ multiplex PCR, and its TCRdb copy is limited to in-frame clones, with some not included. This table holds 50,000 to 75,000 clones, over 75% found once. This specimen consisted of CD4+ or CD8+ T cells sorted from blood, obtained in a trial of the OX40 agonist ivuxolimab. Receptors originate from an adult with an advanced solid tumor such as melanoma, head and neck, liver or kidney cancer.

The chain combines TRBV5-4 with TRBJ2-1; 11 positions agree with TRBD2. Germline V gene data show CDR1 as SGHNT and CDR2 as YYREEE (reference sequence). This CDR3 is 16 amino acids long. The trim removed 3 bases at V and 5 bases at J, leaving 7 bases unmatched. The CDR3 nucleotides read TGTGCCAGCAGCTCGCCCGGGACTAGCGGCAACAATGAGCAGTTCTTC. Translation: CASSSPGTSGNNEQFF.

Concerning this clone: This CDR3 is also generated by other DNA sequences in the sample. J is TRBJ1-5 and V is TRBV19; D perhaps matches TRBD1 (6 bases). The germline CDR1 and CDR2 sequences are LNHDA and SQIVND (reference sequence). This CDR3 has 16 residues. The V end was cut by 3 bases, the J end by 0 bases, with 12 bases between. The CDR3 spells CASSIGGGYSNQPQHF. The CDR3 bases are TGTGCCAGTAGTATCGGGGGCGGTTATAGCAATCAGCCCCAGCATTTT.

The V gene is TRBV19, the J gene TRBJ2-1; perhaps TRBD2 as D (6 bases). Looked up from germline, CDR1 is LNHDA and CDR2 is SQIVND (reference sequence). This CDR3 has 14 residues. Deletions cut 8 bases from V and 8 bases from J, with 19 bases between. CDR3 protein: CASGRTYLYDEQFF. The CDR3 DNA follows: TGTGCCAGTGGGAGGACATACCTTTACGATGAGCAGTTCTTC.

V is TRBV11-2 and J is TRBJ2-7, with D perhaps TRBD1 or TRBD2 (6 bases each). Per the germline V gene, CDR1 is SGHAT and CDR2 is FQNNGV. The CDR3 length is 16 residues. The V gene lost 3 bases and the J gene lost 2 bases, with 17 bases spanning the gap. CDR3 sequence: CASSLLRGRKAYEQYF. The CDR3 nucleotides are TGTGCCAGCAGCTTGCTTCGGGGGCGAAAGGCCTACGAGCAGTACTTC.

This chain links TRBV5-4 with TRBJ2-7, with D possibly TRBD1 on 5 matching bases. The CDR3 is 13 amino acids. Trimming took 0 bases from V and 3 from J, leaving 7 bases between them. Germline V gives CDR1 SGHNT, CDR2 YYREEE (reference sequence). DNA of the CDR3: TGTGCCAGCAGCTTGGACAGGCACTACGAGCAGTACTTC. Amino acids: CASSLDRHYEQYF. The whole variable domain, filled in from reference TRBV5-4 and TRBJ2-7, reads ETGVTQSPTHLIKTRGQQVTLRCSSQSGHNTVSWYQQALGQGPQFIFQYYREEENGRGNFPPRFSGLQFPNYSSELNVNALELDDSALYLCASSLDRHYEQYFGPGTRLTVT.

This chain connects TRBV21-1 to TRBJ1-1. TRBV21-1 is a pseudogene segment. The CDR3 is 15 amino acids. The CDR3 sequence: CASSKTWWGGTEAFF. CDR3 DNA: TGTGCCAGCAGCAAAACTTGGTGGGGAGGAACTGAAGCTTTCTTT.

The CDR3 sequence: CASSGTGTGGRYEQYF. The CDR3 region has the DNA TGTGCCAGCAGCGGGACTGGGACAGGGGGCAGGTACGAGCAGTACTTC. This sequence joins TRBV5-6 and TRBJ2-7, with 12 nucleotides matching TRBD1. This CDR3 spans 16 amino acids. V shed 4 bases, J shed 4 bases, and the junction held 9 bases outside the gene matches. Germline loops: CDR1 SGHDT, CDR2 YYEEEE.

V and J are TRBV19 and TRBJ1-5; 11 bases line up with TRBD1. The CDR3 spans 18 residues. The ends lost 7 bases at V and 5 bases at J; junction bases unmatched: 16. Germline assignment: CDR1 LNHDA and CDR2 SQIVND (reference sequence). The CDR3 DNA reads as TGTGCCAGTACCCCGGGACAGGGGGGGCCGGGGTTCGATCAGCCCCAGCATTTT. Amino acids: CASTPGQGGPGFDQPQHF.

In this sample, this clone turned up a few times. The CDR3 coding sequence is TGCGCCAGCAGCTTGGGGACTAGCGGGGTCGAGCAGTACTTC. Amino acids: CASSLGTSGVEQYF. V gene TRBV5-1 combines with J gene TRBJ2-7, with 12 bases matching TRBD2. This CDR3 is 14 amino acids long. With V trimmed by 0 bases and J by 6 bases, 1 base remained unmatched. CDR1 SGHRS and CDR2 YFSETQ come from the germline V gene.

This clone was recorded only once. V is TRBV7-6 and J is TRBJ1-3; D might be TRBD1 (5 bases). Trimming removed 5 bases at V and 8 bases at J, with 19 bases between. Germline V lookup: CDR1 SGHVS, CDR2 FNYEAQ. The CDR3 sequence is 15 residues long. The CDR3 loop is CASSPIHAGGDTIYF. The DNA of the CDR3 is TGTGCCAGCAGCCCTATCCATGCGGGGGGGGACACCATATATTTT.

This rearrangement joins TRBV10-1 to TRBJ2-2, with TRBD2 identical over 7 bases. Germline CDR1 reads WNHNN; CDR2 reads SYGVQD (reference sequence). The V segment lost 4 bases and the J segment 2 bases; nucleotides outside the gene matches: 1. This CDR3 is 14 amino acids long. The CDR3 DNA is TGCGCCAGCAGTGGGGGGGGAAACACCGGGGAGCTGTTTTTT. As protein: CASSGGGNTGELFF.

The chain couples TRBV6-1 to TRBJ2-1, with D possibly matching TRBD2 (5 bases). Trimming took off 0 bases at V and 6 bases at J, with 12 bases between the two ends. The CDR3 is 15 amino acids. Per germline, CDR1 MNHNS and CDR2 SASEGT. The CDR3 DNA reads TGTGCCAGCAGTGAAGCGCGGGTTTTTGGCAATGAGCAGTTCTTC. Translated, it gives CASSEARVFGNEQFF.

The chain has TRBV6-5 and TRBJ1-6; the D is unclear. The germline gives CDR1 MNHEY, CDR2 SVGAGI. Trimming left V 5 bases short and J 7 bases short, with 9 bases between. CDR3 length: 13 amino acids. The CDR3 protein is CASSAGRNSPLHF. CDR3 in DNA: TGTGCCAGCAGTGCGGGCAGGAATTCACCCCTCCACTTT.

The CDR3 coding sequence is TGTGCCAGCAGCACAGGGACAGGGGTGGACACTGAAGCTTTCTTT. This translates into CASSTGTGVDTEAFF. The chain employs TRBV5-8 and TRBJ1-1; 10 nucleotides match TRBD1. Germline V gene sequence: CDR1 SGHTS, CDR2 YDEGEE. This CDR3 region has 15 residues. With 4 bases clipped from V and 3 bases from J, the junction kept 6 bases outside the gene matches.

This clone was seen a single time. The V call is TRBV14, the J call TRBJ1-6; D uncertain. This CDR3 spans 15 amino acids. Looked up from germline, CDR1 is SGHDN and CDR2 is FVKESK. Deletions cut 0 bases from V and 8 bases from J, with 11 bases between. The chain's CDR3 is CASSQDRGRHSPLHF. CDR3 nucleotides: TGTGCCAGCAGCCAAGATCGTGGGAGGCATTCACCCCTCCACTTT.

The CDR3 sequence: CASSLDGTVSQPQHF. As DNA, the CDR3 is TGCGCCAGCAGCTTGGACGGAACGGTTAGCCAGCCCCAGCATTTT. This chain uses TRBV5-1 with TRBJ1-5; unclear D gene. The ends were cut back, 0 bases at V and 7 bases at J, with 14 bases in the middle. Germline-derived CDR1 and CDR2 are SGHRS and YFSETQ. This CDR3 spans 15 amino acids.

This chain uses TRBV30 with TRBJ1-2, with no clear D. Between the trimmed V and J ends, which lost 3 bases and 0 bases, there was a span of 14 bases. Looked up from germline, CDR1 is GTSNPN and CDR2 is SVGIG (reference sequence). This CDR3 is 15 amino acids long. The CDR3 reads CAWSPGYPANYGYTF. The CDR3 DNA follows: TGTGCCTGGAGCCCTGGGTACCCCGCTAACTATGGCTACACCTTC.

For the CDR3, the DNA is TGCGCCAGCAGCCCGCAGAGGACAGGGGGGGGCTCTGGGGCCAACGTCCTGACTTTC. As protein: CASSPQRTGGGSGANVLTF. The chain links TRBV4-1 to TRBJ2-6; 10 nucleotides agree with TRBD1. The germline V gene encodes CDR1 MGHRA and CDR2 YSYEKL. J was trimmed by 0 bases and V by 4 bases; bases with no gene match: 9. The CDR3 is made up of 19 amino acids.

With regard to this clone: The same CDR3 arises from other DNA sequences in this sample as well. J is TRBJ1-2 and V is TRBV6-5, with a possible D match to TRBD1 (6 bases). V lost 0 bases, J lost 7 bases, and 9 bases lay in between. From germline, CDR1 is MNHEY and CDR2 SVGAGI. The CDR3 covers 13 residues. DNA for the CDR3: TGTGCCAGCAGTTACTCAGGACAGAGTGGCTACACCTTC. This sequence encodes CASSYSGQSGYTF.

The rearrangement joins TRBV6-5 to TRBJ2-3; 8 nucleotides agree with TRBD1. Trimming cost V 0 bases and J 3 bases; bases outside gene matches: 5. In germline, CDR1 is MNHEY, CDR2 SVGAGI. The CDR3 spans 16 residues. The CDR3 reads CASSYSTGETTDTQYF. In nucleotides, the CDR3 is TGTGCCAGCAGTTACTCGACAGGGGAGACAACAGATACGCAGTATTTT.

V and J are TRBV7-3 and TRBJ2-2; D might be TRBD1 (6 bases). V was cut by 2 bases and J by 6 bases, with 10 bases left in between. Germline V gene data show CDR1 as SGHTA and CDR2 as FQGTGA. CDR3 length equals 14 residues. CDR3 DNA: TGTGCCAGCAGCTTACAGGGGCTCCCCGGGGAGCTGTTTTTT. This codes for CASSLQGLPGELFF. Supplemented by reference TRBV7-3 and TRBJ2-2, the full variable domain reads GAGVSQTPSNKVTEKGKYVELRCDPISGHTALYWYRQSLGQGPEFLIYFQGTGAADDSGLPNDRFFAVRPEGSVSTLKIQRTERGDSAVYLCASSLQGLPGELFFGEGSRLTVL.

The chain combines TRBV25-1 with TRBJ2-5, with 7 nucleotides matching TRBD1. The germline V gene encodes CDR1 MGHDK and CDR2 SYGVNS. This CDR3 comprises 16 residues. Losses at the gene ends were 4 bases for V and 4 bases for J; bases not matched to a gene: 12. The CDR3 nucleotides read TGTGCCAGCAGTGCTGGTAGAGGGGACAGAGGAGAGACCCAGTACTTC. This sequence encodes CASSAGRGDRGETQYF.

The CDR3 coding sequence is TGTGCCAGCAGCCAACCCGGGGAGGGGAGCTCCTACGAGCAGTACTTC. Translating it yields CASSQPGEGSSYEQYF. V gene TRBV4-2 combines with J gene TRBJ2-7; 7 bases line up with TRBD2. V dropped 2 bases and J dropped 0; count of bases not matched to a gene: 7. The germline V gene encodes CDR1 LGHNA and CDR2 YNFKEQ. The CDR3 has 16 amino acids.

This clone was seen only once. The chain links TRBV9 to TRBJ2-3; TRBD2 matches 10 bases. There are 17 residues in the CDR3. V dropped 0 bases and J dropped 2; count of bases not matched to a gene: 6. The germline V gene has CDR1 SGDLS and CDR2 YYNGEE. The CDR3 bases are TGTGCCAGCAGCGTAGTTCCAGCGGGGGGGACCACAGATACGCAGTATTTT. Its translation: CASSVVPAGGTTDTQYF.

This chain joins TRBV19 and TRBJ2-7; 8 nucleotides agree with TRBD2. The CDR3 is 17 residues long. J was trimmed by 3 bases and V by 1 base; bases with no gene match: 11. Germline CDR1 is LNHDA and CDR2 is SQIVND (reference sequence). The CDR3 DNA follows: TGTGCCAGTAGTATAGGACCTTGGACGGGGGGGCACTACGAGCAGTACTTC. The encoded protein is CASSIGPWTGGHYEQYF.

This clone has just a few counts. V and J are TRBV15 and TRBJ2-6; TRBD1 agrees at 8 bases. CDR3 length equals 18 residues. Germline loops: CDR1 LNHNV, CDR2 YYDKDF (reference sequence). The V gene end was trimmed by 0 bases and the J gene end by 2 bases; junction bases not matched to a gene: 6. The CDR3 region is CATSRDVAGGAGANVLTF. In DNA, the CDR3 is TGTGCCACCAGCAGAGATGTGGCAGGGGGCGCTGGGGCCAACGTCCTGACTTTC.